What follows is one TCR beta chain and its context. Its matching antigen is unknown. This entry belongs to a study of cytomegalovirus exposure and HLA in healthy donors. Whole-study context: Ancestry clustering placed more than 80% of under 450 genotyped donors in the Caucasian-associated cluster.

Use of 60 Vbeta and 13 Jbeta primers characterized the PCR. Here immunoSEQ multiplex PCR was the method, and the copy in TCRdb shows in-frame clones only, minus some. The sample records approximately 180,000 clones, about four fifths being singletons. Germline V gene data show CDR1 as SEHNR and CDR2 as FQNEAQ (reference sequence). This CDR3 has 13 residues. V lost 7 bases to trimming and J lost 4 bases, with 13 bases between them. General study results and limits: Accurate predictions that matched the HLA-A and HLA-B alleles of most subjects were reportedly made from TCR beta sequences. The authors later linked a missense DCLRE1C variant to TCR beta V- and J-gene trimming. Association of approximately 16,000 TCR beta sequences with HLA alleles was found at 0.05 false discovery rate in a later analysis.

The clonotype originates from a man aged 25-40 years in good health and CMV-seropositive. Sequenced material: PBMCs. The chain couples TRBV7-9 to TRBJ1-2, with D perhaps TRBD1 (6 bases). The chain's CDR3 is CASTNDRRYGYTF. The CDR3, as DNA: TGTGCCAGCACCAATGACAGGCGCTATGGCTACACCTTC.